A single sample gave rise to the 19 T cell receptor beta chains below, sequenced in a study of CD8 T cells in Susac syndrome. RNA amounts of roughly 0.45 to 1 ug underwent reverse transcription with random hexamers. TCRdb reprocessed the immunoSEQ multiplex PCR reads via MiXCR and lists one record per CDR3 protein. The table has roughly 150,000 distinct CDR3 sequences, nearly 97% seen once. Sequences were obtained from CD8+ T cells from PBMCs. The receptors were sampled from a human donor with multiple sclerosis.

The V gene is TRBV4-2, the J gene TRBJ1-1; D gene unclear. Trimming shortened V by 0 bases and J by 8 bases, and 19 bases separated the two germline ends. This CDR3 is built from 16 residues. The germline V gene has CDR1 LGHNA and CDR2 YNFKEQ. CDR3 residues: CASSQEGSPAQNEAFF. CDR3 in DNA: TGTGCCAGCAGCCAAGAGGGGAGCCCGGCGCAGAACGAAGCTTTCTTT.

This chain joins TRBV12-3 or TRBV12-4 and TRBJ1-5; TRBD1 might be the D (5 bases). The ends were cut back, 2 bases at V and 9 bases at J, with 17 bases in the middle. CDR3 length: 15 residues. The CDR3 loop is CASSLSRQGVRPQHF. The DNA of the CDR3 is TGTGCCAGCAGTTTATCCAGGCAGGGTGTTCGGCCCCAGCATTTT.

The rearrangement joins TRBV20-1 to TRBJ1-1; weak D call: TRBD1 (5 bases). The CDR3 is made up of 15 amino acids. With 4 bases removed from V and 0 bases from J, the gap between germline ends came to 15 bases. Per germline, CDR1 DFQATT and CDR2 SNEGSKA (reference sequence). The CDR3 is CSANTPGRLNTEAFF. The DNA for the CDR3 is TGCAGTGCTAATACTCCGGGACGGCTGAACACTGAAGCTTTCTTT.

The chain is built from TRBV27 and TRBJ2-7, with D possibly TRBD2 on 6 matching bases. From germline, CDR1 is MNHEY and CDR2 SMNVEV (reference sequence). This CDR3 is built from 13 residues. V was shortened by 3 bases and J by 3 bases, with 9 bases between the two germline ends. The CDR3 DNA reads TGTGCCAGCAGTTTTCAGGGAGGCTACGAGCAGTACTTC. This codes for CASSFQGGYEQYF.

V gene TRBV13 combines with J gene TRBJ1-5; possible D gene TRBD1, 6 bases. V was trimmed by 3 bases and J by 2 bases, leaving 14 bases between them. This CDR3 has 16 amino acids. Germline loops: CDR1 PRHDT, CDR2 FYEKMQ (reference sequence). This CDR3 reads CASSFIREGGNQPQHF. The CDR3 DNA reads as TGTGCCAGCAGCTTTATCCGGGAGGGGGGCAATCAGCCCCAGCATTTT.

The chain links TRBV12-3 or TRBV12-4 to TRBJ2-7; no clear D. V was trimmed by 6 bases and J by 3 bases, leaving 9 bases between them. CDR3 length: 12 residues. CDR3 nucleotides: TGTGCCAGCAGGAGCGCCTTCTACGAGCAGTACTTC. Translated: CASRSAFYEQYF.

V is TRBV2 and J is TRBJ2-1; either TRBD1 or TRBD2 may fit D (6 bases each). The CDR3 is made up of 15 amino acids. V dropped 4 bases and J dropped 6 bases, with 16 bases sitting between them. Germline V lookup: CDR1 SNHLY, CDR2 FYNNEI. The CDR3 DNA sequence: TGTGCCAGCAGTGCAACGGGGGCCCTGCGCAATGAGCAGTTCTTC. This encodes CASSATGALRNEQFF.

The chain's CDR3 is CASSLGGSGGEQYF. CDR3 DNA sequence: TGTGCCAGCAGCTTAGGCGGGTCCGGGGGCGAGCAGTACTTC. The chain uses TRBV11-2 and TRBJ2-7; D may be TRBD2 (6 bases). Trimming left V 1 base short and J 6 bases short, with 13 bases between. The length of the CDR3 is 14 residues. Germline loops: CDR1 SGHAT, CDR2 FQNNGV. The full variable domain, its missing parts supplied by reference TRBV11-2 and TRBJ2-7, is EAGVAQSPRYKIIEKRQSVAFWCNPISGHATLYWYQQILGQGPKLLIQFQNNGVVDDSQLPKDRFSAERLKGVDSTLKIQPAKLEDSAVYLCASSLGGSGGEQYFGPGTRLTVT.

The V and J genes are TRBV29-1 and TRBJ2-1, with TRBD1 identical over 10 bases. The CDR3 consists of 11 residues. Germline V gives CDR1 SQVTM, CDR2 ANQGSEA. Trimming cost V 6 bases and J 13 bases; bases outside gene matches: 6. In nucleotides, the CDR3 is TGCAGCGTCGGAGGGACAGGGGAACAGTTCTTC. It is translated as CSVGGTGEQFF.

This chain links TRBV20-1 with TRBJ2-1; TRBD1 matches 11 bases. Germline values: CDR1 DFQATT, CDR2 SNEGSKA (reference sequence). Losses at the gene ends were 3 bases for V and 9 bases for J; bases not matched to a gene: 7. This CDR3 is 14 amino acids long. In nucleotides, the CDR3 is TGCAGTGCTAGGAGGCGGGACAGGGGGATTGAGCAGTTCTTC. Translation: CSARRRDRGIEQFF.

The chain joins TRBV7-3 to TRBJ2-6; 7 bases fit TRBD2. This CDR3 is 18 amino acids long. Unmatched junction bases numbered 10, after V lost 5 bases and J lost 0 bases. CDR1 and CDR2 (germline): SGHTA, FQGTGA. The CDR3 spells CASSPMGGANSGANVLTF. The CDR3 coding sequence is TGTGCCAGCAGCCCCATGGGAGGGGCCAACTCTGGGGCCAACGTCCTGACTTTC.

The V and J genes are TRBV12-3 or TRBV12-4 and TRBJ2-3; TRBD2 matches 10 bases. The CDR3 has 17 amino acids. Losses at the gene ends were 5 bases for V and 5 bases for J; bases not matched to a gene: 13. CDR3 nucleotides: TGTGCCAGCAGTCCGATGGGGCTAGCGGGGGCACAAGATACGCAGTATTTT. Protein: CASSPMGLAGAQDTQYF.

The chain carries TRBV30 and TRBJ2-2; D possibly corresponds to TRBD2 (6 bases). The CDR3 is made up of 12 amino acids. Germline-derived CDR1 and CDR2 are GTSNPN and SVGIG (reference sequence). CDR3 in amino acids: CAVEGFTGELFF. The CDR3 region has the DNA TGTGCTGTGGAGGGATTCACCGGGGAGCTGTTTTTT.

In its sample, this clonotype was seen once. The gene calls are TRBV2 and TRBJ2-7; unclear D gene. Between the trimmed V and J ends, which lost 5 bases and 4 bases, there was a span of 15 bases. The CDR3 runs 14 residues. Germline values: CDR1 SNHLY, CDR2 FYNNEI. The chain's CDR3 is CASSPTRSKYEQYF. The CDR3, as DNA: TGTGCCAGCAGTCCTACTCGGAGCAAATACGAGCAGTACTTC. The complete variable domain, with remaining parts taken from reference TRBV2 and TRBJ2-7, reads EPEVTQTPSHQVTQMGQEVILRCVPISNHLYFYWYRQILGQKVEFLVSFYNNEISEKSEIFDDQFSVERPDGSNFTLKIRSTKLEDSAMYFCASSPTRSKYEQYFGPGTRLTVT.

This clonotype was seen just once. CDR3 in DNA: TGTGCCACCAGCAGGCATACGCCAGATACGCAGTATTTT. This codes for CATSRHTPDTQYF. J is TRBJ2-3 and V is TRBV15; no clear D. CDR1 is LNHNV and CDR2 is YYDKDF in the germline V gene (reference sequence). V lost 3 bases, J lost 4 bases, and 8 bases lay in between. The CDR3 has 13 residues.

The V and J genes are TRBV7-3 and TRBJ2-1; 9 positions match TRBD1. Germline V gene lookup returns CDR1 SGHTA and CDR2 FQGTGA. This CDR3 is built from 18 residues. V trimming: 3 bases; J trimming: 7 bases; junction bases outside the gene matches: 16. The CDR3 spells CASSFTAGTGNRVNEQFF. The CDR3 region has the DNA TGTGCCAGCAGCTTCACCGCCGGGACAGGGAATAGGGTTAATGAGCAGTTCTTC.

The chain combines TRBV12-3 or TRBV12-4 with TRBJ1-2; no clear D. The CDR3 length is 13 residues. Between the trimmed V and J ends, which lost 7 bases and 7 bases, there was a span of 16 bases. The CDR3, as DNA: TGTGCCAGCACTCCTAGTATACCAGGTGGCTACACCTTC. It yields the protein CASTPSIPGGYTF.

This chain uses TRBV3-1 with TRBJ2-7; the D gene could be TRBD1 or TRBD2 (5 bases each). This CDR3 is 18 amino acids long. Germline V CDR1 and CDR2: LGHDT, YNNKEL (reference sequence). With 3 bases removed from V and 6 bases from J, the gap between germline ends came to 27 bases. CDR3 region: CASSQYPVKGRFLGEQYF. CDR3 in DNA: TGTGCCAGCAGCCAGTACCCCGTCAAGGGACGATTTCTTGGCGAGCAGTACTTC.

The chain links TRBV7-9 to TRBJ2-7, with 10 bases lining up with TRBD2. The germline CDR1 and CDR2 sequences are SEHNR and FQNEAQ (reference sequence). J was trimmed by 0 bases and V by 5 bases; bases with no gene match: 4. The CDR3 has 15 residues. In nucleotides, the CDR3 is TGTGCCAGCAGCCCTAGCGGGGGATCCTCCTACGAGCAGTACTTC. Protein: CASSPSGGSSYEQYF.